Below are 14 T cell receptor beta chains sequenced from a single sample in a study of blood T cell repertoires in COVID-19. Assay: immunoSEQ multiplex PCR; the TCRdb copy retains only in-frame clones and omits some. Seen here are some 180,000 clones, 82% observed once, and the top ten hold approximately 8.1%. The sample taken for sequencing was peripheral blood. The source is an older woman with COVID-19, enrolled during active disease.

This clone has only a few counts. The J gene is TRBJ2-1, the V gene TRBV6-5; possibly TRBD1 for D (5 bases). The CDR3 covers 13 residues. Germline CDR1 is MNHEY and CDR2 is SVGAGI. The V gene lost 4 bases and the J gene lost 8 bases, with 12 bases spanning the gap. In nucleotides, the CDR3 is TGTGCCAGCAGTTCCCTCAGCAGGGATGAGCAGTTCTTC. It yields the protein CASSSLSRDEQFF.

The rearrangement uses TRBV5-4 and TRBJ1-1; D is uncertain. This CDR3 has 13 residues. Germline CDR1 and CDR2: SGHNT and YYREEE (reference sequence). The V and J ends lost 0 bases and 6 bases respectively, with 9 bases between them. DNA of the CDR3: TGTGCCAGCAGCTTGGCCGGGGTTTCTGAAGCTTTCTTT. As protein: CASSLAGVSEAFF.

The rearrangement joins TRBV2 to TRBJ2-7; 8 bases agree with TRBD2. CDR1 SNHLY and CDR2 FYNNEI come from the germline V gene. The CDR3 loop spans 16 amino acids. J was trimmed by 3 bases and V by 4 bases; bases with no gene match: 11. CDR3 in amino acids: CASSGPLAGAYYEQYF. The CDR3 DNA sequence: TGTGCCAGCAGTGGACCCCTAGCGGGTGCCTACTACGAGCAGTACTTC. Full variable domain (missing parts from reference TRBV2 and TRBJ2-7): EPEVTQTPSHQVTQMGQEVILRCVPISNHLYFYWYRQILGQKVEFLVSFYNNEISEKSEIFDDQFSVERPDGSNFTLKIRSTKLEDSAMYFCASSGPLAGAYYEQYFGPGTRLTVT.

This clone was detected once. The CDR3 DNA reads as TGCGCCAGCAGCTTGGTGGGGACTAGCGGGAGTACCCTCTCCTACGAGCAGTACTTC. As protein: CASSLVGTSGSTLSYEQYF. The chain has TRBV5-1 and TRBJ2-7; TRBD2 matches 14 bases. The V segment lost 0 bases and the J segment 0 bases; nucleotides outside the gene matches: 8. Germline loops: CDR1 SGHRS, CDR2 YFSETQ. This CDR3 comprises 19 residues. Supplemented by reference TRBV5-1 and TRBJ2-7, the full variable domain reads KAGVTQTPRYLIKTRGQQVTLSCSPISGHRSVSWYQQTPGQGLQFLFEYFSETQRNKGNFPGRFSGRQFSNSRSEMNVSTLELGDSALYLCASSLVGTSGSTLSYEQYFGPGTRLTVT.

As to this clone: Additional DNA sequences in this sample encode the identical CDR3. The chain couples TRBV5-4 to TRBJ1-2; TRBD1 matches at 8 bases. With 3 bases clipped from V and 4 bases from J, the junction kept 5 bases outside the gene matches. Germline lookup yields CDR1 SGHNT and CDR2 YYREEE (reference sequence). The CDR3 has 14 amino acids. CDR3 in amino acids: CASSSDRGGYGYTF. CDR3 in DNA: TGTGCCAGCAGCTCAGACAGGGGCGGCTATGGCTACACCTTC.

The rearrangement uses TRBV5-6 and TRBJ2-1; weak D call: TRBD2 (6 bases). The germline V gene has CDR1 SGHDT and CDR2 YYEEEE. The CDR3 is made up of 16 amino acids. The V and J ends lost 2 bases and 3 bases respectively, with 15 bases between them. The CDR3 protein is CASSLAGGGDYNEQFF. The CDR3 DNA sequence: TGTGCCAGCAGCTTAGCCGGTGGAGGGGACTACAATGAGCAGTTCTTC.

CDR3 DNA: TGTGCCAGCCTGCGGGACAGGGCCACCGGGGAGCTGTTTTTT. Protein sequence: CASLRDRATGELFF. The V call is TRBV3-1 (or the pseudogene TRBV3-2), the J call TRBJ2-2, with 9 bases identical to TRBD1. Per germline, CDR1 LGHDT and CDR2 YNNKEL (reference sequence). The CDR3 is 14 residues long. The trim removed 8 bases at V and 4 bases at J, leaving 5 bases unmatched.

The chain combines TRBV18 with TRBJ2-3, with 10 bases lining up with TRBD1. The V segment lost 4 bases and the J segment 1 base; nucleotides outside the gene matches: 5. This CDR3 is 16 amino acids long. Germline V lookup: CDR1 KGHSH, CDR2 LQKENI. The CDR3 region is CASSLGQGGRTDTQYF. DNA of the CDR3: TGTGCCAGCTCACTAGGACAGGGGGGTCGCACAGATACGCAGTATTTT.

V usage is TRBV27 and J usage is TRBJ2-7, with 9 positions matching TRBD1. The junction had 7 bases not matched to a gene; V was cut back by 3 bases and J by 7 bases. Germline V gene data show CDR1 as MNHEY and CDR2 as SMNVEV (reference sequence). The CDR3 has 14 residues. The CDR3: CASSFDRGASEQYV. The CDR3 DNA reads TGTGCCAGCAGTTTTGACAGGGGGGCTTCAGAGCAGTACGTC.

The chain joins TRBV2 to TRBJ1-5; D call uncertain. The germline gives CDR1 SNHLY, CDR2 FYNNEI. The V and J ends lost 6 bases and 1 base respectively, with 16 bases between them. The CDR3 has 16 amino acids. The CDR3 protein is CASRLGLGGSNQPQHF. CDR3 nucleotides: TGTGCCAGCAGATTGGGCTTGGGAGGGAGCAATCAGCCCCAGCATTTT.

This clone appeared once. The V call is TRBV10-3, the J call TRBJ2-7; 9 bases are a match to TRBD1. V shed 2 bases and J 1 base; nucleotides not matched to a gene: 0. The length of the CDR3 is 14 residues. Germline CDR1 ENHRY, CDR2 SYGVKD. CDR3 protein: CAISEGTGSYEQYF. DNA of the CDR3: TGTGCCATCAGTGAGGGGACAGGGTCCTACGAGCAGTACTTC.

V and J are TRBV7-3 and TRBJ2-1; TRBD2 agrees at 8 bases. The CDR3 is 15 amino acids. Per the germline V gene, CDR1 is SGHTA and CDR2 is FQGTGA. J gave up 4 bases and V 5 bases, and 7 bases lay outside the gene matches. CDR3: CASSPTGTSYNEQFF. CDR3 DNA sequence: TGTGCCAGCAGCCCCACCGGGACTAGTTACAATGAGCAGTTCTTC.

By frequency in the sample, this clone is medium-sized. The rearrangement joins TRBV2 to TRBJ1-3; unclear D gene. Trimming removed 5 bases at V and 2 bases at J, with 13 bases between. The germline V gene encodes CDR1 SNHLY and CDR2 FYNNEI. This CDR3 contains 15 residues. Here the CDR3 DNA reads TGTGCCAGCAGTCAAACAGTGGTTCCTGGAAACACCATATATTTT. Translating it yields CASSQTVVPGNTIYF. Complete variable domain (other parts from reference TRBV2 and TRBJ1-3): EPEVTQTPSHQVTQMGQEVILRCVPISNHLYFYWYRQILGQKVEFLVSFYNNEISEKSEIFDDQFSVERPDGSNFTLKIRSTKLEDSAMYFCASSQTVVPGNTIYFGEGSWLTVV.

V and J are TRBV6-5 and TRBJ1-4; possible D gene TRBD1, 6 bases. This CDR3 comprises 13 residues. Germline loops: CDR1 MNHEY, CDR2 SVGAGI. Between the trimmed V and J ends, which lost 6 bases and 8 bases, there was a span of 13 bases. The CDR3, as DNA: TGTGCCAGCAGACCGGGACACACAGAAAAACTGTTTTTT. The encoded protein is CASRPGHTEKLFF.